These 15 T cell receptor beta chains came from one sample sequenced in a study of blood T cell repertoires in COVID-19. Assay: immunoSEQ multiplex PCR; the TCRdb copy retains only in-frame clones and omits some. Among 100,000 or so clones listed, 85% were seen once. The material sequenced was peripheral blood. The receptors stem from a man over 45 with acute or convalescent COVID-19.

The chain couples TRBV6-5 to TRBJ2-7, with D possibly TRBD2 on 6 matching bases. Germline V CDR1 and CDR2: MNHEY, SVGAGI. V was cut by 8 bases and J by 1 base, with 15 bases left in between. The CDR3 is 14 amino acids. The CDR3 is CASGRELASYEQYF. For the CDR3, the DNA is TGTGCCAGCGGTCGGGAACTAGCATCCTACGAGCAGTACTTC.

This chain joins TRBV24-1 and TRBJ2-1; maybe TRBD2 (5 bases). The CDR3 is 15 amino acids. V was clipped by 5 bases and J by 0 bases, with 10 bases between them. Germline V gives CDR1 KGHDR, CDR2 SFDVKD. CDR3 region: CATSANTSSYNEQFF. The CDR3 DNA sequence: TGTGCCACCAGTGCCAATACTAGCTCCTACAATGAGCAGTTCTTC.

This chain joins TRBV2 and TRBJ2-7; 11 bases agree with TRBD2. Per the germline V gene, CDR1 is SNHLY and CDR2 is FYNNEI. V gave up 6 bases and J gave up 1 base; unmatched junction bases: 5. This CDR3 is 15 amino acids long. In nucleotides, the CDR3 is TGTGCCAGCAGAGATCTAGCGGGAGGATCCTACGAGCAGTACTTC. Its protein is CASRDLAGGSYEQYF.

J is TRBJ2-3 and V is TRBV3-1 (or the pseudogene TRBV3-2); no definite D call. This CDR3 is 13 amino acids long. The germline gives CDR1 LGHDT, CDR2 YNNKEL (reference sequence). The ends were cut back, 4 bases at V and 2 bases at J, with 7 bases in the middle. This chain's CDR3 is CASSPGFTDTQYF. CDR3 coding DNA: TGTGCCAGCAGCCCAGGCTTCACAGATACGCAGTATTTT.

This clone was counted between two and nine times. This chain connects TRBV18 to TRBJ1-2; tentative D call: TRBD1 (6 bases). This CDR3 region has 14 residues. The germline V gene has CDR1 KGHSH and CDR2 LQKENI. Trimming took 2 bases from V and 3 from J, leaving 10 bases between them. DNA for the CDR3: TGTGCCAGCTCACCAACAGGGAAGGACTATGGCTACACCTTC. This codes for CASSPTGKDYGYTF.

The sample holds a few counts of this clone. The V gene is TRBV19, the J gene TRBJ2-3, with D uncertain. Germline V gene data show CDR1 as LNHDA and CDR2 as SQIVND (reference sequence). The CDR3 covers 15 residues. V gave up 3 bases and J gave up 1 base, with 11 bases separating them. The CDR3 DNA reads TGTGCCAGTAGTATTGGGCAGGTACGCACAGATACGCAGTATTTT. Its protein is CASSIGQVRTDTQYF.

The chain has TRBV5-1 and TRBJ2-3, with TRBD2 as a possible D gene (6 bases). The CDR3 has 15 amino acids. V was cut by 0 bases and J by 6 bases, with 14 bases left in between. Germline CDR1 reads SGHRS; CDR2 reads YFSETQ. The CDR3, as DNA: TGCGCCAGCAGCTTGGGGACTACCTCAGCCGATACGCAGTATTTT. This sequence encodes CASSLGTTSADTQYF.

This clone was detected only a few times. V is TRBV21-1 and J is TRBJ2-3; no DNA check was done on the table's D call, TRBD2. TRBV21-1 is assigned pseudogene status. This CDR3 has 17 residues. CDR3 residues: CASSKRKREGPTDTQYF. The CDR3 region has the DNA TGTGCCAGCAGCAAAAGGAAGCGGGAGGGCCCAACAGATACGCAGTATTTT.

The V and J genes are TRBV2 and TRBJ2-7; D unclear. The germline gives CDR1 SNHLY, CDR2 FYNNEI. The V gene lost 5 bases and the J gene lost 3 bases, with 5 bases spanning the gap. There are 11 residues in the CDR3. CDR3 region: CASSPIYEQYF. Written as DNA, the CDR3 is TGTGCCAGCAGTCCCATCTACGAGCAGTACTTC.

The gene calls are TRBV7-2 and TRBJ2-5, with D tentatively TRBD1 (5 bases). Trimming cost V 2 bases and J 1 base, with 8 bases left between them. CDR1 and CDR2 (germline): SGHTA, FQGNSA. CDR3 length: 14 amino acids. CDR3 amino acids: CASSLSQAQETQYF. For the CDR3, the DNA is TGTGCCAGCAGCTTATCACAGGCCCAAGAGACCCAGTACTTC.

This chain links TRBV27 with TRBJ1-5, with no clear D. The V and J ends lost 5 bases and 4 bases respectively, with 15 bases between them. The germline gives CDR1 MNHEY, CDR2 SMNVEV (reference sequence). There are 15 residues in the CDR3. The CDR3 DNA is TGTGCCAGCAGTCCCGGCGTCGGGTGGAATCAGCCCCAGCATTTT. It translates to CASSPGVGWNQPQHF.

The chain uses TRBV11-2 and TRBJ2-5; 11 bases align to TRBD2. CDR3 length equals 16 residues. Germline assignment: CDR1 SGHAT and CDR2 FQNNGV. The junction had 5 bases not matched to a gene; V was cut back by 1 base and J by 4 bases. CDR3 in amino acids: CASSLATSGTGETQYF. CDR3 nucleotide sequence: TGTGCCAGCAGCTTAGCGACTAGCGGGACGGGAGAGACCCAGTACTTC.

CDR3: CASSFLGGGPSNEQFF. CDR3 sequence (DNA): TGTGCCAGCAGCTTCCTGGGGGGAGGGCCGTCGAATGAGCAGTTCTTC. This chain links TRBV7-3 with TRBJ2-1; 7 bases fit TRBD2. J was trimmed by 7 bases and V by 3 bases; bases with no gene match: 12. This CDR3 is 16 amino acids long. Germline values: CDR1 SGHTA, CDR2 FQGTGA.

The rearrangement uses TRBV30 and TRBJ1-2, with TRBD1 matching over 7 bases. There are 12 residues in the CDR3. V shed 5 bases and J 0 bases; nucleotides not matched to a gene: 0. The germline V gene encodes CDR1 GTSNPN and CDR2 SVGIG (reference sequence). The CDR3 loop reads CAWDRANYGYTF. DNA for the CDR3: TGTGCCTGGGACAGGGCTAACTATGGCTACACCTTC.

V usage is TRBV27 and J usage is TRBJ1-4, with D hard to call. Trimming shortened V by 2 bases and J by 5 bases, and 12 bases separated the two germline ends. CDR3 length: 15 residues. CDR1 is MNHEY and CDR2 is SMNVEV in the germline V gene (reference sequence). CDR3 coding DNA: TGTGCCAGCAGTTTAAGTCTCGGGGTAAATGAAAAACTGTTTTTT. This encodes CASSLSLGVNEKLFF.